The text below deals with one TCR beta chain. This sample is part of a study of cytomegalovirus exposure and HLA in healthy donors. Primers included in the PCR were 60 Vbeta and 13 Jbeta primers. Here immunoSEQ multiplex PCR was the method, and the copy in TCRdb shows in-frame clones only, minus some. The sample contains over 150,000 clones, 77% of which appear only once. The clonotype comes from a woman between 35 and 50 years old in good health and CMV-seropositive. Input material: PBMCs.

The chain's CDR3 is CASSVAGGRDTQYF. CDR3 bases: TGTGCCAGCAGCGTAGCGGGGGGGAGAGATACGCAGTATTTT. The chain is built from TRBV9 and TRBJ2-3; 8 bases fit TRBD2. The CDR3 totals 14 residues. From germline, CDR1 is SGDLS and CDR2 YYNGEE. With V trimmed by 0 bases and J by 5 bases, 2 bases remained unmatched. Filled out from reference TRBV9 and TRBJ2-3, the complete variable domain reads DSGVTQTPKHLITATGQRVTLRCSPRSGDLSVYWYQQSLDQGLQFLIQYYNGEERAKGNILERFSAQQFPDLHSELNLSSLELGDSALYFCASSVAGGRDTQYFGPGTRLTVL.